This is a list of T cell receptor beta chains from one sample in a study of T cells in Graves' hyperthyroidism and ophthalmopathy. Using its own MiXCR run on the multiplex PCR reads, TCRdb lists one record per CDR3 protein. The table has around 350,000 distinct CDR3 sequences, about a fifth seen once; the top ten hold 3.5% to 4%. Material: blood. These receptors were taken from a woman younger than 35 with Graves' hyperthyroidism. Each CDR3 is given with its conserved first and last residue. D genes are given only for firm matches. Some rows mark clone size as missing; the rest say once, few, many or name a class of expanded clone.

TRBJ2-2 TRBV20-1 many NA TGCAGTGCTAGAGCGGGACAGCGGGCTTATAAAACCGGGGAGCTGTTTTTT CSARAGQRAYKTGELFF
TRBJ1-1 TRBV20-1 many NA TGCAGTGCTAGTAAGGGGATTGGTGGGAACACTGAAGCTTTCTTT CSASKGIGGNTEAFF
TRBJ1-1 TRBV11-2 few TRBD1 TGTGCCAGCAGCTTAGTTCGGACAGGGGGCATCAGGAACACTGAAGCTTTCTTT CASSLVRTGGIRNTEAFF
TRBJ1-1 TRBV12-3/TRBV12-4 many NA TGTGCCAGCAGTTCCTCGGTGAACACTGAAGCTTTCTTT CASSSSVNTEAFF
TRBJ2-7 TRBV5-6 NA NA TGTGCCAGCAGCCCGTCCGGGACACAGGCTTACGAGCAGTACTTC CASSPSGTQAYEQYF
TRBJ2-2 TRBV19 few NA TGTGCCAGTAGTATAACCCTGATTAACACCGGGGAGCTGTTTTTT CASSITLINTGELFF
TRBJ2-7 TRBV11-2 many NA TGTGCCAGCAGCTCAGGAGGTGACAGCTACGAGCAGTACTTC CASSSGGDSYEQYF
TRBJ2-2 TRBV20-1 few NA TGCAGTGCTAGAGGGGCAGGGACGGGCGCCGGGGAGCTGTTTTTT CSARGAGTGAGELFF
TRBJ2-2 TRBV12-3/TRBV12-4 many NA TGTGCCAGCAGTTTTCGTCGGATGAACACCGGGGAGCTGTTTTTT CASSFRRMNTGELFF
TRBJ1-1 TRBV7-8 once NA TGTGCCAGCAGTTGGCCACTGAGGGGGGTCGACACTGAAGCTTGCTTT CASSWPLRGVDTEACF
TRBJ2-2 TRBV28 NA TRBD2 TGTGCCAGCAGTTTACTTGGACTAAGCGGGGGGGCTGGCGGGGAGCTGTTTTTT CASSLLGLSGGAGGELFF
TRBJ2-5 TRBV15 many TRBD1 TGTGCCACCAGCAGAGATATGGTGGGCAGGGGGCAAGAGACCCAGTACTTC CATSRDMVGRGQETQYF
TRBJ2-7 TRBV6-1 NA NA TGTGCCAGCAGTGACCCCTTAAGCGTCTACGAGCAGTACTTC CASSDPLSVYEQYF
TRBJ2-5 TRBV7-2 NA NA TGTGCCAGCAGCATCAACCAAGAGACCAAGTACTTC CASSINQETKYF
TRBJ1-5 TRBV19 many NA TGTGCCAGTAGTATAATTTTTCGGCAGGGCGGTCAGCCCCAGCATTTT CASSIIFRQGGQPQHF
TRBJ1-5 TRBV11-2 many NA TGTGCCAGCAGCCCGACAGAGGGCCAGCCCCAGCATTTT CASSPTEGQPQHF
TRBJ1-3 TRBV11-3 many NA TGTGCCAGCAGCTTATTCTGGGTTAGCTCTGGAAACACCATATATTTT CASSLFWVSSGNTIYF
TRBJ2-5 TRBV6-1 many NA TGTGCCAGCGAGGACTTAAAAGAGACCCAGTACTTC CASEDLKETQYF
TRBJ2-7 TRBV7-6 many TRBD2 TGTGCCAGCAGCCCGGGACTAGTTAACGAGCAGTACTTC CASSPGLVNEQYF
TRBJ2-5 TRBV27 many NA TGTGCCAGCAGCCTGGCGACCACTGAGACCCAGTACTTC CASSLATTETQYF
TRBJ1-1 TRBV7-3 many NA TGTGCCAGCAGCCCCAAGGGTGGCACTGAAGCTTTCTTT CASSPKGGTEAFF
TRBJ2-7 TRBV20-1 many NA TGCAGCCAAACCCAGGGTGATGCCGAGCAGTACTTC CSQTQGDAEQYF
TRBJ2-7 TRBV6-1 many TRBD2 TGTGCCAGCAGTCGACTAGCGCACTCCTACGAGCAGTACTTC CASSRLAHSYEQYF
TRBJ2-2 TRBV6-5 NA TRBD1 TGTGCCAGCAGTTACGGACAGGGCATCGGGGAGCTGTTTTTT CASSYGQGIGELFF
TRBJ2-7 TRBV5-1 once NA TGCGCCAGCAATCAGGAGGGCCTCTACGAGCAGTACTTC CASNQEGLYEQYF
TRBJ1-2 TRBV6-1 many NA TGTGCCAGCAGTGGGCTGAACTTGGGGGGCTATGGCTACACCTTC CASSGLNLGGYGYTF
TRBJ2-4 TRBV7-8 many NA TGTGCCAGCAGCTTAGAGGGGACCAAAAACATTCAGTACTTC CASSLEGTKNIQYF
TRBJ1-3 TRBV6-1 NA NA TGTGCCAGCAGTACCATACCGCGAGACACCATATATTTT CASSTIPRDTIYF
TRBJ2-2 TRBV3-1 many TRBD1 TGTGCCAGCAGAGACTATAGGGACAGGGGGCGAACCGGGGAGCTGTTTTTT CASRDYRDRGRTGELFF
TRBJ1-2 TRBV27 many TRBD1 TGTGCCAGCAGTTTCCGGGAGGGGGCCGGCTATGGCTACACCTTC CASSFREGAGYGYTF
TRBJ1-1 TRBV7-8 many NA TGTGCCAGCAGCTCCAGGGCGAACACTGAAGCTTTCTTT CASSSRANTEAFF
TRBJ1-1 TRBV10-3 many NA TGTGCCATCAGTGGGGTTGAACGGAGCACTGAAGCTTTCTTT CAISGVERSTEAFF
TRBJ2-7 TRBV6-1 NA NA TGTGCCAGCAGCTCAGCCGGGACTCCCCACTACGAGCAGTACTTC CASSSAGTPHYEQYF
TRBJ1-1 TRBV18 NA TRBD1 TGTGCCAGCTCACCATTGGCGGTACAGGGGGCTGGGAACACTGAAGCTTTCTTT CASSPLAVQGAGNTEAFF
TRBJ1-5 TRBV6-1 many NA TGTGCCAGCAGGGTCGGTACACCCTCGGGGCCCCAGCATTTT CASRVGTPSGPQHF
TRBJ2-5 TRBV3-1 many NA TGTGCCAGCAGCTTTCTAGCCGCAGGCGAAGAGACCCAGTACTTC CASSFLAAGEETQYF
TRBJ2-7 TRBV24-1 many NA TGTGCCACCAGTGATTTGTGGTCGAGGGAGCAGTACTTC CATSDLWSREQYF
TRBJ2-3 TRBV5-1 NA TRBD1 TGCGCCAGCGCCGGACAGGGAACAGATACGCAGTATTTT CASAGQGTDTQYF
TRBJ1-3 TRBV6-2/TRBV6-3 many NA TGTGCCAGCAGGGACGACGGGAGTTCTGGAAACACCATATATTTT CASRDDGSSGNTIYF
TRBJ1-2 TRBV28 many NA TGTGCCAGCACCCTCTACCTAGGGGGTAACTATGGCTACACCTTC CASTLYLGGNYGYTF
TRBJ2-3 TRBV11-1 NA TRBD2 TGTGCCAGCAGCCCGCTAGCGGGGGGGACAGATACGCAGTATTTT CASSPLAGGTDTQYF
TRBJ1-5 TRBV6-1 many NA TGTGCCAGCGGGGGGCTTCCCAATCAGCCCCAGCATTTT CASGGLPNQPQHF
TRBJ1-1 TRBV27 NA TRBD1 TGTGCCAGCAGTTCAGGACAGGGGAGATTGACTGAAGCTTTCTTT CASSSGQGRLTEAFF
TRBJ1-5 TRBV20-1 many NA TGCAGTGCTATCGCCGGGGGGGGAGCTTATAGCAATCAGCCCCAGCATTTT CSAIAGGGAYSNQPQHF
TRBJ2-7 TRBV6-1 many NA TGTGCCAGCGGTCCCCGGGACAACTACGAGCAGTACTTC CASGPRDNYEQYF
TRBJ1-1 TRBV11-2 many NA TGTGCCAGCAGCTTAGACAGGGCGGGGACTGAAGCTTTCTTT CASSLDRAGTEAFF
TRBJ1-1 TRBV20-1 NA NA TGCAGTGCTAGGGACATCTCGAACACTGATGCTTTCTTT CSARDISNTDAFF
TRBJ2-5 TRBV6-5 many NA TGTGCCAGCACCGGGGCTGGCGGGGCCCAAGAGACCCAGTACTTC CASTGAGGAQETQYF
TRBJ1-1 TRBV29-1 many NA TGCAGCTCTGCGGGGGGCGGCCCCAGCGAAGCTTTCTTT CSSAGGGPSEAFF
TRBJ1-2 TRBV12-3/TRBV12-4 many NA TGTGCCAGCAGTTTGAGAAGAAATGGCTACACCTTC CASSLRRNGYTF
TRBJ1-5 TRBV9 few TRBD1 TGTGCCAGCAGCGTAGATGGACAGGAAGGTCAGCCCCAGCATTTT CASSVDGQEGQPQHF
TRBJ2-2 TRBV24-1 many TRBD1 TGTGCCACCAGTGATTTGGGACAGGGATCGAACGGGGAGCTGTTTTTT CATSDLGQGSNGELFF
TRBJ2-5 TRBV6-1 many NA TGTGCCAGCAGGAAATTTTCTCGGGAGACCCAGTACTTC CASRKFSRETQYF
TRBJ1-2 TRBV30 many NA TGTGCCTGGAGGGTTCGGTTATGGGACTATGGCTACACCTTC CAWRVRLWDYGYTF
TRBJ2-7 TRBV19 many NA TGTGCCAGTAGTATGGACGGGCAGCCTGACTACGAGCAGTACTTC CASSMDGQPDYEQYF
TRBJ2-1 TRBV18 few NA TGTGCCAGCTCGCCTCCGCGGGGCTCCTACAATGAGCAGTTCTTC CASSPPRGSYNEQFF
TRBJ2-5 TRBV18 many NA TGTGCCAGCTCACCCTCGGGCCCGAGGGAGACCCAGTACTTC CASSPSGPRETQYF
TRBJ2-5 TRBV6-1 NA TRBD2 TGTGCCAGCAGGGAAGCGGGGGGGATCCAAGAGACCCAGTACTTC CASREAGGIQETQYF
TRBJ1-5 TRBV27 many TRBD1 TGTGCCAGCAGTTTGGTCGCCGGGACAGGAAATCAGCCCCAGCATTTT CASSLVAGTGNQPQHF
TRBJ2-2 TRBV7-2 many NA TGTGCCAGCAGCTTAGTCCAGGGACTCACCGGGGAGCTGTTTTTT CASSLVQGLTGELFF